This T cell receptor beta chain was retrieved from a study of cytomegalovirus exposure and HLA in healthy donors. V lost 3 bases and J lost 0, with 12 bases in between. This CDR3 comprises 16 residues. Germline CDR1 reads LNHDA; CDR2 reads SQIVND (reference sequence). In the PCR, 60 Vbeta and 13 Jbeta primers were used. Data came from immunoSEQ multiplex PCR; TCRdb stores just in-frame clones and leaves some out. This listing includes about 210,000 clones. The source of this sequence is a woman between 25 and 40 years old in good health and CMV-seropositive. The chain is built from TRBV19 and TRBJ2-1, with D possibly matching TRBD1 (6 bases). Sequenced: PBMCs. The CDR3, as DNA: TGTGCCAGTAGTATGGGGACACAAAGCTCCTACAATGAGCAGTTCTTC. It translates to CASSMGTQSSYNEQFF. The variable domain in full, with the rest retrieved from reference TRBV19 and TRBJ2-1, is DGGITQSPKYLFRKEGQNVTLSCEQNLNHDAMYWYRQDPGQGLRLIYYSQIVNDFQKGDIAEGYSVSREKKESFPLTVTSAQKNPTAFYLCASSMGTQSSYNEQFFGPGTRLTVL.